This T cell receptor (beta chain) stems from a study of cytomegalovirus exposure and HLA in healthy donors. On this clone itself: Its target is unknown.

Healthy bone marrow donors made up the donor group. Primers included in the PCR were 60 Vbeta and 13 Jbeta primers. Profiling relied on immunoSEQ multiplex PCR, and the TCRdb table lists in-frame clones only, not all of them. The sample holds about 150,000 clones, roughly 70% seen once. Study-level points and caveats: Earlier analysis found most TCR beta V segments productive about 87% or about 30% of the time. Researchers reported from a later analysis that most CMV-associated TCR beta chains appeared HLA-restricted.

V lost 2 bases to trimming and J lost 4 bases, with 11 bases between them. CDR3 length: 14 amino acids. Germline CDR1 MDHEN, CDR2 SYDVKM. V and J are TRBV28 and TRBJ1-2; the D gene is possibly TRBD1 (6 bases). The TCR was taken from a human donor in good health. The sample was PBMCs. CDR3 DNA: TGTGCCAGCAGTTTAACACAGGGTGGCTATGGCTACACCTTC. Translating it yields CASSLTQGGYGYTF.